A single T cell receptor beta chain is shown here with its context. There are 17 residues in the CDR3. V shed 0 bases and J 6 bases; nucleotides not matched to a gene: 7. CDR1 is LGHNA, CDR2 YSLEER, per germline. These data belong to a study of blood T cell repertoires in COVID-19. At the level of the study: Samples representing acute and convalescent COVID-19 were sourced from the United States, Italy and Spain.

As originally analysed: Using reference gene primer amplification, nucleated cell counts were estimated. Assay used: immunoSEQ multiplex PCR; TCRdb lists only in-frame clones, some missing. V and J calls and clone size come straight from that table; D and trimming were deduced from the DNA. The sample has around 130,000 clones; under 90% are singletons. Categorization into cohorts depended on clinical history that participants reported. This receptor was identified in a woman aged 18 to 35 who had been exposed to COVID-19. Input material: PBMCs or T cells enriched from blood (not recorded which). The chain uses TRBV4-3 and TRBJ2-2; 10 bases are shared with TRBD2. CDR3 DNA sequence: TGCGCCAGCAGCCAAGAGGCAGCGGGAGGGCCCCCCGGGGAGCTGTTTTTT. It yields the protein CASSQEAAGGPPGELFF.